This TCR beta chain was recorded in a study of T cell clonality in common variable immunodeficiency. Study findings and constraints: Common variable immunodeficiency TCR beta sequences reportedly had fewer deletions and N-nucleotide insertions. Links between repertoire features and CVID complications were heterogeneity-limited. Fewer TCRbeta clones were shared among CVID subjects than controls. TCRbeta clonality was increased in CVID versus healthy controls.

CDR3 length: 16 amino acids. CDR1 is DFQATT and CDR2 is SNEGSKA in the germline V gene (reference sequence). This clone has more than one count but fewer than ten. Its target is unknown. The CDR3 end is not reached by the read, which stops 3 residues before it; the germline J gene fills it in. Here immunoSEQ multiplex PCR was the method, and the copy in TCRdb shows in-frame clones only, minus some. The sample presents under 65,000 clones, none singletons. The rearrangement joins TRBV20-1 to TRBJ1-2; D gene ambiguous. The sample comprised peripheral blood mononuclear cells. The TCR comes from a person between 18 and 75 years old in good health. CDR3 in amino acids: CSARPLAGEGQETYTF. The CDR3 bases that were read are TGCAGTGCTCGCCCTCTAGCGGGAGAGGGCCAAGAGACC.